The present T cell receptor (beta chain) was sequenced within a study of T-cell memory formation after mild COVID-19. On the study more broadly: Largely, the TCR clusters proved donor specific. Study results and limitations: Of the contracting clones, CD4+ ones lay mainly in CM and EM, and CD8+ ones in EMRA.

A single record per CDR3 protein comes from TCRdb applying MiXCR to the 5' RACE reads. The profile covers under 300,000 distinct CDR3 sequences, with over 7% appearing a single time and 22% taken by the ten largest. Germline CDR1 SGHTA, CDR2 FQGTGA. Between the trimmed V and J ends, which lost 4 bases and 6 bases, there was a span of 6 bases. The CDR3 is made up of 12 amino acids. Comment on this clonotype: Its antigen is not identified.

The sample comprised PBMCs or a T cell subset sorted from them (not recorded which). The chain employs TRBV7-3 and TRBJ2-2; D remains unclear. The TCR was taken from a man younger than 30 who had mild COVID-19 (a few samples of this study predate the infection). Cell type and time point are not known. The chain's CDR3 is CASSYRPGELFF. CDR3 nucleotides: TGTGCCAGCAGCTATAGACCCGGGGAGCTGTTTTTT.